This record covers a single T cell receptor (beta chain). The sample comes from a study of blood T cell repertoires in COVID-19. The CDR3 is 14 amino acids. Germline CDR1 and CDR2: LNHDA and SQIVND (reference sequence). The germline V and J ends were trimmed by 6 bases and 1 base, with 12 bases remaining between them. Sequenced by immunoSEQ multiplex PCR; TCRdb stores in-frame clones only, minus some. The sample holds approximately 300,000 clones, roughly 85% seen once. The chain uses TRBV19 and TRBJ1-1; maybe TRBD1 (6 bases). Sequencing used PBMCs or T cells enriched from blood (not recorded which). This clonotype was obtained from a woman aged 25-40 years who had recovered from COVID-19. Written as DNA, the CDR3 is TGTGCCAGTAGGCAGGGGACAACGAACACTGAAGCTTTCTTT. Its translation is CASRQGTTNTEAFF.